The entry below gives a single TCR beta chain sequence along with its context. The antigen remains undetermined. Sequence at one end of the junction differs from germline and may be a read error. RNA transcripts provided the source from which TCR beta CDR3 regions were amplified. A set of HTBI primers served as the primers for a first-round RT-PCR of the TCR CDR3. MiXCR was run by TCRdb on the multiplex PCR reads, yielding one entry per CDR3 protein. Seen here are 600,000 or so distinct CDR3 sequences, about 14% observed once, and the top ten hold around 7%. This record belongs to a study of T cells in Graves' hyperthyroidism and ophthalmopathy. General observations from the study: It was a median about 6.5 months before onset that the model predicted ophthalmopathy.

The PBMCs had their origin in around 10 ml of fresh peripheral blood. This CDR3 region has 15 residues. Germline V gene data show CDR1 as MNHEY and CDR2 as SVGEGT. The V call is TRBV6-2 or TRBV6-3, the J call TRBJ2-3; 10 bases map to TRBD2. The sequence was obtained from a woman between 18 and 30 years old with Graves' ophthalmopathy. The sequenced sample consisted of blood. The CDR3 bases are TGTGCCAGCAGTGACTCCCCTAGCGGGAGAGATACGCAGTATTTT. Translated, it gives CASSDSPSGRDTQYF.